The 19 T cell receptor beta chains reported below all come from one sample, sequenced in a study of blood T cell repertoires in COVID-19. Data came from immunoSEQ multiplex PCR; TCRdb stores just in-frame clones and leaves some out. The data show under 200,000 clones, approximately 85% seen once. The specimen sequenced was peripheral blood. The receptors originated from a woman aged 60-70 years with COVID-19, enrolled during active disease.

The chain has TRBV5-1 and TRBJ2-1; TRBD2 matches 10 bases. The CDR3 covers 16 residues. The J segment lost 1 base and the V segment lost 6 bases, leaving 7 bases of the junction unmatched. The germline CDR1 and CDR2 sequences are SGHRS and YFSETQ. The CDR3 DNA follows: TGCGCCAGCAAGACAAGCGGGGGGGCGTCCTACAATGAGCAGTTCTTC. It codes for CASKTSGGASYNEQFF.

The rearrangement joins TRBV28 to TRBJ1-2; no clear D gene. The CDR3 spans 15 residues. The ends were cut back, 6 bases at V and 5 bases at J, with 19 bases in the middle. CDR1 is MDHEN, CDR2 SYDVKM, per germline. The CDR3 DNA is TGTGCCAGCAGCTTTGGGGTGGGAGGGTTGTATGGCTACACCTTC. Translation: CASSFGVGGLYGYTF.

The rearrangement joins TRBV6-2 or TRBV6-3 to TRBJ2-3; TRBD2 is a possible D gene (5 bases). This CDR3 spans 15 amino acids. Germline V gene data show CDR1 as MNHEY and CDR2 as SVGEGT. V lost 2 bases and J lost 5, with 14 bases in between. CDR3 DNA sequence: TGTGCCAGCAGTTACGGGGAGTTAGGAGGAGATACGCAGTATTTT. Amino acid sequence: CASSYGELGGDTQYF.

The chain recombines TRBV2 with TRBJ2-4; 12 nucleotides match TRBD1. This CDR3 comprises 18 residues. After removal of 2 bases from V and 0 bases from J, the junction contained 5 bases not matched to a gene. Germline V gene data show CDR1 as SNHLY and CDR2 as FYNNEI. CDR3 sequence (DNA): TGTGCCAGCAGTGAAATGGGACAGGGGGCCATAGCCAAAAACATTCAGTACTTC. This codes for CASSEMGQGAIAKNIQYF.

This chain joins TRBV4-1 and TRBJ1-5, with TRBD1 matching over 8 bases. The CDR3 loop spans 16 amino acids. Germline V gene sequence: CDR1 MGHRA, CDR2 YSYEKL. The V segment lost 0 bases and the J segment 5 bases; nucleotides outside the gene matches: 6. The CDR3 sequence is CASSQDPLRGHQPQHF. The CDR3 nucleotides read TGCGCCAGCAGCCAAGATCCCCTCAGGGGGCATCAGCCCCAGCATTTT.

The chain couples TRBV19 to TRBJ2-3; tentative D call: TRBD2 (6 bases). The germline V and J ends were trimmed by 1 base and 1 base, with 15 bases remaining between them. Per germline, CDR1 LNHDA and CDR2 SQIVND (reference sequence). CDR3 length: 17 residues. The DNA of the CDR3 is TGTGCCAGTAGTATAGGCGGAGGGGTGAAGGGCACAGATACGCAGTATTTT. Translating it yields CASSIGGGVKGTDTQYF.

The chain joins TRBV4-3 to TRBJ2-7, with 7 bases that match TRBD2. Per the germline V gene, CDR1 is LGHNA and CDR2 is YSLEER. After removal of 1 base from V and 3 bases from J, the junction contained 3 bases not matched to a gene. The CDR3 is made up of 14 amino acids. DNA for the CDR3: TGCGCCAGCAGCCAAGGGGAGGGCCGCTACGAGCAGTACTTC. This codes for CASSQGEGRYEQYF.

The genes are TRBV4-1 and TRBJ2-7; 7 bases match TRBD2. This CDR3 has 14 amino acids. Germline values: CDR1 MGHRA, CDR2 YSYEKL. Trimming removed 4 bases from V and 3 bases from J; junction bases left unmatched: 6. CDR3 residues: CASSPGLGYYEQYF. The CDR3 DNA reads as TGCGCCAGCAGCCCTGGACTAGGCTACTACGAGCAGTACTTC.

This rearrangement joins TRBV27 to TRBJ2-2; D unresolved. Germline V gene sequence: CDR1 MNHEY, CDR2 SMNVEV (reference sequence). This CDR3 is built from 14 residues. The V gene lost 0 bases and the J gene lost 0 bases, with 2 bases spanning the gap. CDR3 amino acids: CASSLSANTGELFF. For the CDR3, the DNA is TGTGCCAGCAGTTTATCCGCGAACACCGGGGAGCTGTTTTTT.

The V call is TRBV5-1, the J call TRBJ2-4, with TRBD1 identical over 12 bases. V lost 1 base to trimming and J lost 1 base; unmatched junction nucleotides: 12. Germline V gene lookup returns CDR1 SGHRS and CDR2 YFSETQ. The CDR3 runs to 20 residues. As DNA, the CDR3 is TGCGCCAGCAGCTTGACTGGGACAGGGGGCCCCGCCGGGGCCAAAAACATTCAGTACTTC. Translating it yields CASSLTGTGGPAGAKNIQYF.

This chain connects TRBV29-1 to TRBJ1-5; no clear D. Germline V gene data show CDR1 as SQVTM and CDR2 as ANQGSEA. This CDR3 has 13 amino acids. Trimming cost V 4 bases and J 1 base, with 8 bases left between them. CDR3 in DNA: TGCAGCGTTGTAGAACAGAGCAATCAGCCCCAGCATTTT. It specifies CSVVEQSNQPQHF.

This clone has more than one count but fewer than ten. V gene TRBV6-6 combines with J gene TRBJ2-1; D perhaps matches TRBD1 (6 bases). The CDR3 is 14 residues long. Trimming took 4 bases from V and 6 from J, leaving 13 bases between them. In germline, CDR1 is MNHNY, CDR2 SVGAGI (reference sequence). CDR3 amino acids: CASSFKDSRNEQFF. Written as DNA, the CDR3 is TGTGCCAGCAGTTTCAAGGACAGTCGCAATGAGCAGTTCTTC.

This clone has just one count. The chain employs TRBV28 and TRBJ1-5, with D maybe TRBD1 (6 bases). Trimming stripped 8 bases from V and 7 bases from J, with 18 bases between. The CDR3 runs to 14 residues. In germline, CDR1 is MDHEN, CDR2 SYDVKM. CDR3: CASRKGVGGQPQHF. The CDR3 DNA is TGTGCCAGCCGGAAGGGGGTCGGCGGCCAGCCCCAGCATTTT.

The V gene is TRBV7-3, the J gene TRBJ2-1; 9 positions agree with TRBD1. V was pared by 2 bases and J by 8 bases, with 10 bases of the junction left unmatched. The length of the CDR3 is 16 residues. Germline CDR1 reads SGHTA; CDR2 reads FQGTGA. In nucleotides, the CDR3 is TGTGCCAGCAGCTTATTCCCCGGGACAGGGAGGGATGAGCAGTTCTTC. It codes for CASSLFPGTGRDEQFF.

The V call is TRBV10-1, the J call TRBJ1-1; 7 bases agree with TRBD1. There are 15 residues in the CDR3. The V gene end was trimmed by 3 bases and the J gene end by 10 bases; junction bases not matched to a gene: 14. Germline V gene sequence: CDR1 WNHNN, CDR2 SYGVQD (reference sequence). CDR3 DNA sequence: TGCGCCAGCAGTGATAACGGCAGGGGGAAACCGGGAGCTTTCTTT. Protein sequence: CASSDNGRGKPGAFF.

This clone showed up just a few times. The rearrangement joins TRBV28 to TRBJ2-7; TRBD2 matches 10 bases. This CDR3 spans 14 amino acids. V gave up 9 bases and J gave up 3 bases; unmatched junction bases: 8. From germline, CDR1 is MDHEN and CDR2 SYDVKM. This chain's CDR3 is CASLRLAGFYEQYF. In DNA form, the CDR3 reads TGTGCCAGTCTACGACTAGCGGGCTTCTACGAGCAGTACTTC.

This clone occurred once. The CDR3 region has the DNA TGTGCCAGCAGCCCCGGGGACGGGAGTAAAGCCTACGAGCAGTACTTC. It is translated as CASSPGDGSKAYEQYF. The chain joins TRBV3-1 (or the pseudogene TRBV3-2) to TRBJ2-7, with a weak D call TRBD2 (6 bases). Per germline, CDR1 LGHDT and CDR2 YNNKEL (reference sequence). The CDR3 spans 16 residues. Trimming shortened V by 4 bases and J by 2 bases, and 18 bases separated the two germline ends.

This clone was detected only once. The gene calls are TRBV30 and TRBJ1-4, with D possibly matching TRBD1 (6 bases). This CDR3 has 18 residues. V dropped 0 bases and J dropped 7 bases, with 24 bases sitting between them. CDR1 is GTSNPN and CDR2 is SVGIG in the germline V gene (reference sequence). Here the CDR3 reads CAWSVQNRASGLSEKLFF. CDR3 sequence (DNA): TGTGCCTGGAGTGTACAGAACAGGGCTTCGGGGTTGAGTGAAAAACTGTTTTTT.

J is TRBJ2-5 and V is TRBV6-6; 8 bases align to TRBD2. The ends lost 3 bases at V and 5 bases at J; junction bases unmatched: 11. CDR1 MNHNY and CDR2 SVGAGI come from the germline V gene (reference sequence). The CDR3 sequence is 16 residues long. CDR3 loop: CASSYRLAGAEETQYF. The CDR3 DNA reads as TGTGCCAGCAGTTATCGGCTAGCGGGTGCGGAGGAGACCCAGTACTTC.